This T cell receptor beta chain is from a study of T cells in Graves' hyperthyroidism and ophthalmopathy. Amplified regions were TCR beta CDR3 sequences from RNA transcripts. HTBI primers drove first-round RT-PCR of the TCR CDR3. TCRdb re-called the multiplex PCR reads with MiXCR, one entry per CDR3 protein. The table includes about 350,000 distinct CDR3 sequences, approximately 15% detected once. The authors deemed Graves' hyperthyroidism stable absent ophthalmopathy progression within 18 months. This sample holds PBMCs from under 11 ml fresh peripheral blood. The TCR sequence derives from a woman in her twenties or thirties with Graves' hyperthyroidism. Material: blood.

CDR3 in amino acids: CASSLLSSQYQPQHF. CDR3 nucleotide sequence: TGTGCCAGCAGTTTATTGTCATCGCAGTATCAGCCCCAGCATTTT. The genes are TRBV28 and TRBJ1-5; no clear D. CDR1 and CDR2 from the germline V gene are MDHEN and SYDVKM. Trimming removed 1 base at V and 5 bases at J, with 12 bases between. This CDR3 region has 15 residues.